This TCR beta chain was identified in a study of OX40 agonist ivuxolimab in advanced cancers. In the study overall: Partial responses were achieved by three patients, one with hepatocellular carcinoma and two with cutaneous melanoma. Overall study findings and caveats: At 0.1 to 3.0 mg/kg and by week 6, CD4+ and CD8+ T cells in the blood had expanded clonally. Among the lowest peripheral clonal expansion occurred in 0.1-3.0 mg/kg partial responders.

About this clone: Antigen specificity is unknown.

The CDR3 covers 15 residues. Germline V gene data show CDR1 as MGHRA and CDR2 as YSYEKL. Trimming cost V 1 base and J 4 bases, with 13 bases left between them. If patients had autoimmune disease history or systemic immunosuppression, they were excluded. Sequencing was performed with immunoSEQ multiplex PCR; in TCRdb, only in-frame clones are kept and a portion is missing. The sample includes 49,000 or so clones, around 89% of them seen just once. This TCR came from an adult with an advanced solid tumor such as melanoma, head and neck, liver or kidney cancer. Sequenced here: CD4+ or CD8+ T cells sorted from blood, sampled in a trial of the OX40 agonist ivuxolimab. The rearrangement uses TRBV4-1 and TRBJ1-1, with D unclear. The CDR3 DNA sequence: TGCGCCAGCAGCCAAGGGGTCCCCGAGGGCACTGAAGCTTTCTTT. This translates into CASSQGVPEGTEAFF.